The 30 T cell receptor beta chains in this list originate from one sample, sequenced in a study of blood T cell repertoires in COVID-19. The table came from immunoSEQ multiplex PCR; TCRdb's copy has only in-frame clones and leaves some out. The sample records 200,000 to 250,000 clones, around 84% being singletons. What was sequenced was peripheral blood. Receptors originate from a man between 60 and 70 years old with acute or convalescent COVID-19.

J is TRBJ1-1 and V is TRBV25-1; tentatively, D is TRBD1 (6 bases). This CDR3 has 16 amino acids. Germline CDR1 is MGHDK and CDR2 is SYGVNS. V gave up 10 bases and J gave up 0 bases, with 21 bases separating them. CDR3 coding DNA: TGTGCCACCTCCCCGGTCGGGGACAACATGAACACTGAAGCTTTCTTT. Translating it yields CATSPVGDNMNTEAFF.

The V call is TRBV25-1, the J call TRBJ1-3, with D unresolved. V dropped 1 base and J dropped 4 bases, with 5 bases sitting between them. Germline CDR1 MGHDK, CDR2 SYGVNS. The CDR3 totals 13 residues. The CDR3 bases are TGTGCCAGCAGTGAATTACTGGGAAACACCATATATTTT. Protein product: CASSELLGNTIYF.

V gene TRBV7-2 combines with J gene TRBJ2-7, with TRBD1 as a possible D gene (6 bases). Looked up from germline, CDR1 is SGHTA and CDR2 is FQGNSA. This CDR3 comprises 13 residues. Trimming took off 2 bases at V and 5 bases at J, with 10 bases between the two ends. CDR3 sequence reads: CASSLLGTHEQYF. Written as DNA, the CDR3 is TGTGCCAGCAGCTTACTGGGGACACACGAGCAGTACTTC.

V usage is TRBV18 and J usage is TRBJ1-5; the D is unclear. Germline CDR1 reads KGHSH; CDR2 reads LQKENI. Trimming stripped 3 bases from V and 0 bases from J, with 9 bases between. The CDR3 covers 15 residues. DNA of the CDR3: TGTGCCAGCTCACCTATGGCAGTTAGCAATCAGCCCCAGCATTTT. This encodes CASSPMAVSNQPQHF.

V is TRBV7-2 and J is TRBJ2-7, with D possibly matching TRBD2 (6 bases). The CDR3 contains 14 residues. V lost 4 bases and J lost 3, with 13 bases in between. Germline V gene data show CDR1 as SGHTA and CDR2 as FQGNSA. The CDR3 reads CASSSGGGNYEQYF. The CDR3 coding sequence is TGTGCCAGCAGCTCCGGTGGGGGGAACTACGAGCAGTACTTC.

The rearrangement uses TRBV19 and TRBJ1-2; TRBD1 is a possible D gene (6 bases). Germline CDR1 is LNHDA and CDR2 is SQIVND (reference sequence). The CDR3 has 14 residues. The ends were cut back, 5 bases at V and 2 bases at J, with 12 bases in the middle. CDR3 nucleotides: TGTGCCAGTAGTTCACAGGGTAGGAACTATGGCTACACCTTC. This sequence encodes CASSSQGRNYGYTF.

The genes are TRBV2 and TRBJ1-1; possible D gene TRBD1, 6 bases. Between the trimmed V and J ends, which lost 1 base and 5 bases, there was a span of 11 bases. Germline V gene lookup returns CDR1 SNHLY and CDR2 FYNNEI. This CDR3 contains 14 residues. Here the CDR3 DNA reads TGTGCCAGCAGTGAAGTTCCAGGGGTGACTGAAGCTTTCTTT. This sequence encodes CASSEVPGVTEAFF.

In this sample, this clone turned up a few times. This chain uses TRBV5-1 with TRBJ1-5; D is ambiguous. Trimming removed 1 base from V and 5 bases from J, with 7 bases in between. Germline V gives CDR1 SGHRS, CDR2 YFSETQ. There are 13 residues in the CDR3. CDR3 loop: CASSLFSDQPQHF. Written as DNA, the CDR3 is TGCGCCAGCAGCTTGTTTTCGGATCAGCCCCAGCATTTT. Full variable domain (missing parts from reference TRBV5-1 and TRBJ1-5): KAGVTQTPRYLIKTRGQQVTLSCSPISGHRSVSWYQQTPGQGLQFLFEYFSETQRNKGNFPGRFSGRQFSNSRSEMNVSTLELGDSALYLCASSLFSDQPQHFGDGTRLSIL.

The chain is built from TRBV7-9 and TRBJ2-1; the match to TRBD2 covers 11 bases. Germline CDR1 is SEHNR and CDR2 is FQNEAQ (reference sequence). There are 15 residues in the CDR3. The V and J ends lost 5 bases and 3 bases, in that order; junction bases with no gene match: 3. The CDR3 here is CASSTSGGRYNEQFF. The CDR3 DNA is TGTGCCAGCAGCACTAGCGGGGGCCGCTACAATGAGCAGTTCTTC.

This sequence joins TRBV3-1 (or the pseudogene TRBV3-2) and TRBJ2-4; D is possibly TRBD1 (5 bases). This CDR3 region has 15 residues. Germline V CDR1 and CDR2: LGHDT, YNNKEL (reference sequence). Trimming cost V 0 bases and J 8 bases, with 14 bases left between them. In DNA form, the CDR3 reads TGTGCCAGCAGCCAAGAGTTCTCAGGGCTTGACATTCAGTACTTC. As protein: CASSQEFSGLDIQYF.

The V call is TRBV28, the J call TRBJ2-1, with 8 bases identical to TRBD2. The CDR3 totals 16 residues. With 6 bases clipped from V and 0 bases from J, the junction kept 7 bases outside the gene matches. The germline V gene has CDR1 MDHEN and CDR2 SYDVKM. The CDR3 DNA sequence: TGTGCCAGCAGCCCAAGCGGGGGAAGCTCCTACAATGAGCAGTTCTTC. Amino acids: CASSPSGGSSYNEQFF.

The chain carries TRBV6-6 and TRBJ2-7; maybe TRBD2 (6 bases). Germline-derived CDR1 and CDR2 are MNHNY and SVGAGI (reference sequence). This CDR3 is 12 amino acids long. The germline V and J ends were trimmed by 6 bases and 5 bases, with 11 bases remaining between them. The CDR3 loop reads CASSRDLDEQYF. Written as DNA, the CDR3 is TGTGCCAGCAGCCGGGACTTAGACGAGCAGTACTTC.

The chain links TRBV11-2 to TRBJ1-2; D is unresolved. In germline, CDR1 is SGHAT, CDR2 FQNNGV. V was pared by 5 bases and J by 5 bases, with 15 bases between. The CDR3 runs to 14 residues. In DNA form, the CDR3 reads TGTGCCAGCAGCCCCGCCCTATCCGGTTATGGCTACACCTTC. Its translation: CASSPALSGYGYTF.

J is TRBJ2-5 and V is TRBV29-1; 11 bases match TRBD1. The J segment lost 6 bases and the V segment lost 4 bases, leaving 16 bases of the junction unmatched. The CDR3 is 17 residues long. The germline gives CDR1 SQVTM, CDR2 ANQGSEA. DNA for the CDR3: TGCAGCGTTGCCAGACTCGCGGGACAGGGGGGAGGAAAGACCCAGTACTTC. This codes for CSVARLAGQGGGKTQYF.

CDR3 nucleotide sequence: TGTGCCAGCAGCTTAGTAGTGGCTAAGCGGGAGACCCAGTACTTC. It codes for CASSLVVAKRETQYF. The rearrangement joins TRBV7-6 to TRBJ2-5; a possible D gene is TRBD2 (5 bases). V shed 1 base and J shed 5 bases, with 14 bases lying between them. Germline CDR1 is SGHVS and CDR2 is FNYEAQ. There are 15 residues in the CDR3.

V and J are TRBV19 and TRBJ2-2; TRBD2 aligns across 9 bases. The V segment lost 6 bases and the J segment 4 bases; nucleotides outside the gene matches: 6. This CDR3 is built from 15 residues. From germline, CDR1 is LNHDA and CDR2 SQIVND (reference sequence). The CDR3: CASSRGGAGTGELFF. In nucleotides, the CDR3 is TGTGCCAGTAGCCGCGGGGGGGCAGGCACCGGGGAGCTGTTTTTT.

This clone showed up just a few times. The chain uses TRBV5-5 and TRBJ2-7, with a possible D match to TRBD2 (6 bases). CDR3 length equals 16 residues. Trimming took off 4 bases at V and 0 bases at J, with 17 bases between the two ends. CDR1 SGHKS and CDR2 YYEKEE come from the germline V gene (reference sequence). The DNA of the CDR3 is TGTGCCAGCAGCCCGGGTAAGTTAGCGGTCTCCTACGAGCAGTACTTC. Translation: CASSPGKLAVSYEQYF.

The genes are TRBV28 and TRBJ2-4, with a weak D call TRBD2 (5 bases). Germline V lookup: CDR1 MDHEN, CDR2 SYDVKM. This CDR3 spans 10 amino acids. V was cut by 5 bases and J by 9 bases, with 5 bases left in between. The CDR3 bases are TGTGCCAGCAGTCGGGGCATTCAGTACTTC. It encodes CASSRGIQYF.

The V call is TRBV7-9, the J call TRBJ1-6, with D uncertain. Germline loops: CDR1 SEHNR, CDR2 FQNEAQ (reference sequence). The germline V and J ends were trimmed by 1 base and 0 bases, with 4 bases remaining between them. The CDR3 sequence is 15 residues long. The CDR3 protein is CASSLESSYNSPLHF. CDR3 nucleotides: TGTGCCAGCAGCTTAGAGAGCTCCTATAATTCACCCCTCCACTTT.

This chain uses TRBV28 with TRBJ1-6; no clear D gene. The germline V gene has CDR1 MDHEN and CDR2 SYDVKM. V was trimmed by 3 bases and J by 5 bases, leaving 8 bases between them. The CDR3 spans 14 residues. Here the CDR3 reads CASSFSRDNSPLHF. The CDR3 DNA is TGTGCCAGCAGTTTCAGTCGGGATAATTCACCCCTCCACTTT.

This chain links TRBV4-2 with TRBJ1-5; 10 bases agree with TRBD1. Germline V gene lookup returns CDR1 LGHNA and CDR2 YNFKEQ. V lost 3 bases and J lost 6; bases outside the gene matches: 2. The CDR3 extends over 14 amino acids. The CDR3 here is CASSQTGGVQPQHF. DNA for the CDR3: TGTGCCAGCAGCCAGACAGGGGGCGTTCAGCCCCAGCATTTT.

The chain is built from TRBV5-1 and TRBJ2-7; 9 nucleotides align to TRBD2. V lost 0 bases, J lost 2 bases, and 3 bases stayed unmatched. This CDR3 has 15 residues. The germline CDR1 and CDR2 sequences are SGHRS and YFSETQ. CDR3 nucleotides: TGCGCCAGCAGCTTGGCGGGCGGGGGGGCCTACGAGCAGTACTTC. Residues: CASSLAGGGAYEQYF.

V is TRBV19 and J is TRBJ2-1; 12 bases map to TRBD2. V shed 7 bases, J shed 7 bases, and the junction held 11 bases outside the gene matches. The V gene's germline CDR1 is LNHDA and CDR2 SQIVND (reference sequence). This CDR3 comprises 16 residues. In DNA form, the CDR3 reads TGTGCCAGTACCAATCCCGGGACTAGCGGGTCTAATGAGCAGTTCTTC. This gives the protein CASTNPGTSGSNEQFF.

The chain carries TRBV12-5 and TRBJ2-7; 12 bases align to TRBD2. CDR1 is LGHNT and CDR2 is FRNRAP in the germline V gene. This CDR3 spans 15 amino acids. Trimming took 7 bases from V and 1 from J; bases not matched to a gene: 5. The CDR3: CASAQGLAGSYEQYF. The CDR3 nucleotides read TGTGCTAGTGCCCAAGGACTAGCGGGGTCCTACGAGCAGTACTTC.

The gene calls are TRBV13 and TRBJ2-1; 7 nucleotides line up with TRBD2. CDR1 is PRHDT and CDR2 is FYEKMQ in the germline V gene (reference sequence). V trimming: 5 bases; J trimming: 0 bases; junction bases outside the gene matches: 7. The CDR3 spans 16 residues. In nucleotides, the CDR3 is TGTGCCAGCAGCCTTAGCGGGTCGAGCTCCTACAATGAGCAGTTCTTC. This gives the protein CASSLSGSSSYNEQFF.

This chain connects TRBV5-6 to TRBJ2-5; 10 bases fit TRBD2. The ends lost 1 base at V and 4 bases at J; junction bases unmatched: 7. This CDR3 spans 16 amino acids. From germline, CDR1 is SGHDT and CDR2 YYEEEE. CDR3 loop: CASSLRGAGGLETQYF. The CDR3 DNA reads as TGTGCCAGCAGCTTGCGGGGAGCGGGGGGGCTAGAGACCCAGTACTTC.

The rearrangement uses TRBV7-2 and TRBJ1-1; no clear D gene. This CDR3 spans 14 amino acids. The V and J ends lost 5 bases and 4 bases respectively, with 14 bases between them. Germline CDR1 is SGHTA and CDR2 is FQGNSA. CDR3 nucleotide sequence: TGTGCCAGCAGCCCCACTAGTTCCTTCACTGAAGCTTTCTTT. It codes for CASSPTSSFTEAFF.

The gene calls are TRBV5-4 and TRBJ1-6, with D tentatively TRBD1 (5 bases). This CDR3 has 16 amino acids. Germline CDR1 SGHNT, CDR2 YYREEE (reference sequence). Trimming shortened V by 3 bases and J by 7 bases, and 17 bases separated the two germline ends. DNA of the CDR3: TGTGCCAGCAGCTCCGATGGAGCAGGGCCGAATTCACCCCTCCACTTT. Its protein is CASSSDGAGPNSPLHF. Based on the CDR3 plus reference TRBV5-4 and TRBJ1-6, the full variable domain is ETGVTQSPTHLIKTRGQQVTLRCSSQSGHNTVSWYQQALGQGPQFIFQYYREEENGRGNFPPRFSGLQFPNYSSELNVNALELDDSALYLCASSSDGAGPNSPLHFGNGTRLTVT.

V gene TRBV9 combines with J gene TRBJ1-3; TRBD1 aligns across 10 bases. Germline assignment: CDR1 SGDLS and CDR2 YYNGEE. The CDR3 runs 14 residues. V lost 2 bases, J lost 6 bases, and 2 bases stayed unmatched. CDR3 amino acids: CASSVGTGVNTIYF. CDR3 DNA: TGTGCCAGCAGCGTTGGGACAGGGGTAAACACCATATATTTT.

This clone has only a few counts. The chain uses TRBV12-5 and TRBJ2-7; 11 bases line up with TRBD1. V lost 4 bases to trimming and J lost 6 bases; unmatched junction nucleotides: 8. CDR3 length equals 15 residues. Germline V gene sequence: CDR1 LGHNT, CDR2 FRNRAP. In nucleotides, the CDR3 is TGTGCTAGTGGTTCTGGACAGGGGGCGTCTCGCGAGCAGTACTTC. Translation gives CASGSGQGASREQYF.